Sequencing of this T cell receptor (beta chain) was carried out in a study of cytomegalovirus exposure and HLA in healthy donors. 60 Vbeta and 13 Jbeta primers were used in PCR. Repertoires were generated with immunoSEQ multiplex PCR, while TCRdb's copy carries only in-frame clones and drops some. The repertoire consists of under 300,000 clones, with about 66% occurring once and the leading ten covering 2% to 2.5%. Germline V lookup: CDR1 SNHLY, CDR2 FYNNEI. The CDR3 totals 13 residues. General study findings and limits: It was assumed in the presence/absence analyses that sequencing depth was roughly uniform across donors. Sequence variants that were highly shared formed a cluster that was likely a sequencing artifact.

A note on this clone: The antigen remains unidentified. The junction departs from the called germline gene at one end, perhaps through a read error.

The sequenced sample consisted of PBMCs. V and J are TRBV2 and TRBJ2-7, with unresolved D. The receptor was derived from a female donor in good health and CMV-seronegative. The CDR3 DNA reads as TGTGCCGGCAGTGAATATGGGCAGAGCGAGCAGTACTTC. Protein: CAGSEYGQSEQYF.